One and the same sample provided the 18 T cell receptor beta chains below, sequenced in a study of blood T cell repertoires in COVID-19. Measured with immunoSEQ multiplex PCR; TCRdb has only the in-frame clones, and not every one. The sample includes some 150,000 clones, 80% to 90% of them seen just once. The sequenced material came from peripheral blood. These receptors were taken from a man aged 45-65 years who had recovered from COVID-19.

In DNA form, the CDR3 reads TGTGCCAGCAGTTTAAACAGTTTTGCAGAGTCACCCCTCCACTTT. Its protein is CASSLNSFAESPLHF. The V gene is TRBV27, the J gene TRBJ1-6; D remains ambiguous. Deletions cut 2 bases from V and 10 bases from J, with 15 bases between. The CDR3 runs to 15 residues. CDR1 is MNHEY and CDR2 is SMNVEV in the germline V gene (reference sequence).

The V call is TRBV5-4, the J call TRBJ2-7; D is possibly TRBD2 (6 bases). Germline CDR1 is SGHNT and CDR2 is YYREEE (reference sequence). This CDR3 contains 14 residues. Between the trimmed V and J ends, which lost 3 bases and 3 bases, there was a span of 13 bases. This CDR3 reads CASSSGLTNYEQYF. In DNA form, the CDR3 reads TGTGCCAGCAGCTCGGGACTGACGAACTACGAGCAGTACTTC.

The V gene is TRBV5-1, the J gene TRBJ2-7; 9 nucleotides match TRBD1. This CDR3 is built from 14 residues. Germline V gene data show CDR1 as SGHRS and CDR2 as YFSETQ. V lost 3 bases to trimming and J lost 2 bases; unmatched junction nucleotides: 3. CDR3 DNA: TGCGCCAGCAGCTCGGGGACAGGGACCTACGAGCAGTACTTC. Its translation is CASSSGTGTYEQYF.

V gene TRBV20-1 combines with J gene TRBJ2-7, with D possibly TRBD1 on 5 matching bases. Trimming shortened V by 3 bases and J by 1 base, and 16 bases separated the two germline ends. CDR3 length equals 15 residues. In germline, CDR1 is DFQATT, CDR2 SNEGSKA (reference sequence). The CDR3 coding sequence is TGCAGTGCTAGTGGTAGCTTCAGGGTTTCCTACGAGCAGTACTTC. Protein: CSASGSFRVSYEQYF.

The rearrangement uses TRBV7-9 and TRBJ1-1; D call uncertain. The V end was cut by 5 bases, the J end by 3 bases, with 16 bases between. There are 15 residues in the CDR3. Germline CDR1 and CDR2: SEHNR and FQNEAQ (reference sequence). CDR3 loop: CASSPSTTVDTEAFF. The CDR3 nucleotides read TGTGCCAGCAGCCCCTCCACTACCGTGGACACTGAAGCTTTCTTT.

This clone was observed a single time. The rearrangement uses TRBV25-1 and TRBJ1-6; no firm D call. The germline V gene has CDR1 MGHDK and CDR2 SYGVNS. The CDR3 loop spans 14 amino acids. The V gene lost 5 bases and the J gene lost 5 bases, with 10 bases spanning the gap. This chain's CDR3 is CASSPGLNNSPLHF. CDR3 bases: TGTGCCAGCAGTCCGGGGTTGAATAATTCACCCCTCCACTTT.

CDR3 DNA sequence: TGTGCCAGCAGCTCAACAGGGGGCCGCACAGATACGCAGTATTTT. This encodes CASSSTGGRTDTQYF. This chain links TRBV6-2 or TRBV6-3 with TRBJ2-3; 9 nucleotides match TRBD1. Germline CDR1 MNHEY, CDR2 SVGEGT. The length of the CDR3 is 15 residues. J lost 1 base, V lost 6 bases, and 5 bases had no gene match.

The CDR3 coding sequence is TGTGCCAGCAGTGACCAGGACAGGCCGAGCTCCTACAATGAGCAGTTCTTC. Its translation: CASSDQDRPSSYNEQFF. The chain combines TRBV6-4 with TRBJ2-1; the match to TRBD1 covers 7 bases. Trimming took 2 bases from V and 0 from J; bases not matched to a gene: 7. Germline V CDR1 and CDR2: MRHNA, SNTAGT. CDR3 length: 17 amino acids.

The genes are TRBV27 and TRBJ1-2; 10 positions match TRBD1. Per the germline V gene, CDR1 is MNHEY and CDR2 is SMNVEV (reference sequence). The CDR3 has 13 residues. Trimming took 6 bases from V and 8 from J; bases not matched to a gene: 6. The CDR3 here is CASRTTGGLGYTF. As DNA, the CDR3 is TGTGCCAGCAGGACGACAGGGGGCTTGGGCTACACCTTC.

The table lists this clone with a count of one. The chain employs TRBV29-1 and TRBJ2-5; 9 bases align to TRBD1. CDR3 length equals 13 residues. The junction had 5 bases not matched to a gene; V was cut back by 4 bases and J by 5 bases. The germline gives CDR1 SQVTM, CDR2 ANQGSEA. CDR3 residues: CSVVWDREETQYF. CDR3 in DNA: TGCAGCGTTGTTTGGGACAGGGAGGAGACCCAGTACTTC.

The CDR3 bases are TGTGCCAGCAGTCCGGGACAGGGGAACCATGGCTACACCTTC. Its protein is CASSPGQGNHGYTF. This chain connects TRBV27 to TRBJ1-2, with 10 nucleotides matching TRBD1. V was pared by 5 bases and J by 6 bases, with 6 bases of the junction left unmatched. CDR3 length equals 14 residues. CDR1 MNHEY and CDR2 SMNVEV come from the germline V gene (reference sequence).

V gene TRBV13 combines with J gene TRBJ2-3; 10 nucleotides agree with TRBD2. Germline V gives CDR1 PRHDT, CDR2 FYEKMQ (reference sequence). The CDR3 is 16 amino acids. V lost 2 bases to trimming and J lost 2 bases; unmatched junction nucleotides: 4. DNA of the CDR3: TGTGCCAGCAGCTTAACTCTAGCGGGGGTCACAGATACGCAGTATTTT. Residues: CASSLTLAGVTDTQYF. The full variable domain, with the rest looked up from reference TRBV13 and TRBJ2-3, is AAGVIQSPRHLIKEKRETATLKCYPIPRHDTVYWYQQGPGQDPQFLISFYEKMQSDKGSIPDRFSAQQFSDYHSELNMSSLELGDSALYFCASSLTLAGVTDTQYFGPGTRLTVL.

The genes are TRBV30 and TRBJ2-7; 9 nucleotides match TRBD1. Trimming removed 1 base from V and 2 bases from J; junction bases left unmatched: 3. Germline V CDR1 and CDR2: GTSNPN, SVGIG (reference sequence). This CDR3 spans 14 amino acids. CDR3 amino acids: CAWSADRGPYEQYF. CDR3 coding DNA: TGTGCCTGGAGTGCGGACAGGGGACCCTACGAGCAGTACTTC. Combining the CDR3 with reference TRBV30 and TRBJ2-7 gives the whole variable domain SQTIHQWPATLVQPVGSPLSLECTVEGTSNPNLYWYRQAAGRGLQLLFYSVGIGQISSEVPQNLSASRPQDRQFILSSKKLLLSDSGFYLCAWSADRGPYEQYFGPGTRLTVT.

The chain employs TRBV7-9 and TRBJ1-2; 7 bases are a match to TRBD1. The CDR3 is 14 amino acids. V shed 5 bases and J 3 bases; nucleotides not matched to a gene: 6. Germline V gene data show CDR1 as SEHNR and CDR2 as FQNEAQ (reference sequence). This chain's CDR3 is CASSLNRGDYGYTF. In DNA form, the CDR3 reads TGTGCCAGCAGCCTAAACAGGGGAGACTATGGCTACACCTTC.

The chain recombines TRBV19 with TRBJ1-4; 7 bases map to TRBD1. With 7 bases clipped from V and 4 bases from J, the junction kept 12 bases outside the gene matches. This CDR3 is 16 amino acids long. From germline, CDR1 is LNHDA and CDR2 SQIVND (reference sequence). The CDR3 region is CASTRQGGPINEKLFF. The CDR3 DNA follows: TGTGCCAGTACCCGACAGGGAGGCCCAATTAATGAAAAACTGTTTTTT.

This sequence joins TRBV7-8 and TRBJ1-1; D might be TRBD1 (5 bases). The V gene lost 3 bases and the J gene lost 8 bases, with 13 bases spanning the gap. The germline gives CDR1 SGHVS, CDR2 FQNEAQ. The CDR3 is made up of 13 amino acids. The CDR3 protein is CASSFGDGGEAFF. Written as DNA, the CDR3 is TGTGCCAGCAGCTTCGGAGACGGGGGGGAAGCTTTCTTT.

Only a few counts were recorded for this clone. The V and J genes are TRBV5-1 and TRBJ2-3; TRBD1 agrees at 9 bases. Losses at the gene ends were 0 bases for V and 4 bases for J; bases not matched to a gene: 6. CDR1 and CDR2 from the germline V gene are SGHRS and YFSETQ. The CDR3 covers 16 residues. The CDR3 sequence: CASSLGGTGTSDTQYF. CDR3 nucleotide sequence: TGCGCCAGCAGCTTGGGTGGGACAGGGACTTCAGATACGCAGTATTTT.

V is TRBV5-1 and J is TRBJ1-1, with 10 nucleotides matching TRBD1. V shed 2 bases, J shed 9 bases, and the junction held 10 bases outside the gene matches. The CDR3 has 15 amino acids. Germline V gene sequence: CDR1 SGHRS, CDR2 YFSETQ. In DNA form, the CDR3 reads TGCGCCAGCAGCTTTGTGGGACAGGGGAACGATAAAGCTTTCTTT. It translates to CASSFVGQGNDKAFF.